These 16 T cell receptor beta chains were sequenced from one sample in a study of T cells in localized non-small cell lung cancer. TCRdb's table, derived via immunoSEQ multiplex PCR, lists solely in-frame clones and lacks some. The sample holds tens of thousands of clones; 80% are singletons and the top ten take roughly 9%. The material was peripheral blood, obtained before any cancer treatment. The receptors shown here come from an older female donor with stage I lung adenocarcinoma.

This rearrangement joins TRBV7-6 to TRBJ2-5; 7 bases are shared with TRBD2. CDR1 SGHVS and CDR2 FNYEAQ come from the germline V gene. V lost 0 bases and J lost 1; bases outside the gene matches: 5. The CDR3 length is 16 residues. CDR3 residues: CASSLANVAGQETQYF. The CDR3 nucleotides read TGTGCCAGCAGCTTAGCTAATGTAGCGGGCCAAGAGACCCAGTACTTC. Together with reference TRBV7-6 and TRBJ2-5, the CDR3 gives the full variable domain: GAGVSQSPRYKVTKRGQDVALRCDPISGHVSLYWYRQALGQGPEFLTYFNYEAQQDKSGLPNDRFSAERPEGSISTLTIQRTEQRDSAMYRCASSLANVAGQETQYFGPGTRLLVL.

This chain links TRBV9 with TRBJ1-1; no firm D call. The CDR3 consists of 15 residues. V lost 2 bases and J lost 0, with 11 bases in between. Germline V gene sequence: CDR1 SGDLS, CDR2 YYNGEE. CDR3 coding DNA: TGTGCCAGCAGCGTCGGTACAACCTTGAACACTGAAGCTTTCTTT. Its translation: CASSVGTTLNTEAFF.

V gene TRBV14 combines with J gene TRBJ2-7, with D possibly TRBD1 on 6 matching bases. Germline CDR1 and CDR2: SGHDN and FVKESK. Trimming took off 0 bases at V and 7 bases at J, with 16 bases between the two ends. This CDR3 contains 15 residues. CDR3 region: CASSQDSTGFGEQYF. The CDR3 DNA reads TGTGCCAGCAGCCAAGACTCCACAGGGTTTGGAGAGCAGTACTTC.

The rearrangement joins TRBV19 to TRBJ1-3; D ambiguous. The CDR3 covers 14 residues. Germline V gives CDR1 LNHDA, CDR2 SQIVND (reference sequence). V lost 4 bases and J lost 1, with 8 bases in between. The CDR3 nucleotides read TGTGCCAGTAGTACTACGTCGTCTGGAAACACCATATATTTT. It translates to CASSTTSSGNTIYF.

The chain carries TRBV5-1 and TRBJ1-5; D is unresolved. Germline CDR1 is SGHRS and CDR2 is YFSETQ. With 0 bases removed from V and 3 bases from J, the gap between germline ends came to 7 bases. This CDR3 region has 14 residues. Written as DNA, the CDR3 is TGCGCCAGCAGCTTGGGTGGTCACAATCAGCCCCAGCATTTT. Its protein is CASSLGGHNQPQHF. The full variable domain, with the rest looked up from reference TRBV5-1 and TRBJ1-5, is KAGVTQTPRYLIKTRGQQVTLSCSPISGHRSVSWYQQTPGQGLQFLFEYFSETQRNKGNFPGRFSGRQFSNSRSEMNVSTLELGDSALYLCASSLGGHNQPQHFGDGTRLSIL.

A single count supports this clone. The rearrangement joins TRBV18 to TRBJ2-7; D remains unclear. This CDR3 spans 13 amino acids. Per germline, CDR1 KGHSH and CDR2 LQKENI. Trimming removed 3 bases at V and 2 bases at J, with 8 bases between. CDR3 sequence reads: CASSPDGTYEQYF. In DNA, the CDR3 is TGTGCCAGCTCACCGGACGGTACCTACGAGCAGTACTTC.

The chain links TRBV4-3 to TRBJ2-2; TRBD2 matches 10 bases. The germline gives CDR1 LGHNA, CDR2 YSLEER. Unmatched junction bases numbered 17, after V lost 0 bases and J lost 10 bases. The CDR3 runs 19 residues. The CDR3 is CASSQDYEGGLAGVQELFF. CDR3 in DNA: TGCGCCAGCAGCCAAGATTATGAGGGCGGGCTAGCGGGGGTTCAGGAGCTGTTTTTT.

There are a few counts of this clone. V and J are TRBV5-6 and TRBJ1-2; D is possibly TRBD1 (5 bases). CDR1 and CDR2 from the germline V gene are SGHDT and YYEEEE. The CDR3 extends over 15 amino acids. The V end was cut by 0 bases, the J end by 6 bases, with 15 bases between. In DNA form, the CDR3 reads TGTGCCAGCAGCTTGGTGGGCAGGGAGGATAATGGCTACACCTTC. Amino acid sequence: CASSLVGREDNGYTF.

About this clone itself: The junction departs from the called germline gene at one end, perhaps through a read error. The chain employs TRBV6-1 and TRBJ2-5; D is perhaps TRBD1 or TRBD2 (5 bases each). The length of the CDR3 is 14 residues. Germline lookup yields CDR1 MNHNS and CDR2 SASEGT. This CDR3 reads CASREGTFGETQYF. The CDR3 region has the DNA TGTGCCAGCAGAGAAGGGACGTTCGGGGAGACCCAGTACTTC.

This clone was observed once. The chain is built from TRBV11-2 and TRBJ1-1; weak D call: TRBD1 (6 bases). Germline values: CDR1 SGHAT, CDR2 FQNNGV. This CDR3 is built from 15 residues. V dropped 6 bases and J dropped 5 bases, with 19 bases sitting between them. The CDR3 loop is CASSPGAVGDTEAFF. The CDR3 DNA reads TGTGCCAGCAGTCCGGGGGCAGTCGGGGATACTGAAGCTTTCTTT.

The rearrangement joins TRBV7-9 to TRBJ2-2; D possibly matches TRBD1 or TRBD2 (5 bases each). Germline CDR1 reads SEHNR; CDR2 reads FQNEAQ (reference sequence). This CDR3 region has 15 residues. The germline V and J ends were trimmed by 5 bases and 6 bases, with 16 bases remaining between them. The CDR3, as DNA: TGTGCCAGCAGCCCTCAGGGACGAGGGGCCGGGGAGCTGTTTTTT. Its translation is CASSPQGRGAGELFF.

The chain couples TRBV7-2 to TRBJ2-1; tentative D call: TRBD1 (6 bases). Deletions cut 5 bases from V and 5 bases from J, with 13 bases between. CDR3 length: 14 residues. Germline V gives CDR1 SGHTA, CDR2 FQGNSA. CDR3 sequence reads: CASSPSRGNNEQFF. Here the CDR3 DNA reads TGTGCCAGCAGCCCGTCCAGGGGTAACAATGAGCAGTTCTTC.

The V gene is TRBV9, the J gene TRBJ1-2; D is possibly TRBD1 (5 bases). The CDR3 has 17 residues. The germline gives CDR1 SGDLS, CDR2 YYNGEE. The V gene lost 0 bases and the J gene lost 6 bases, with 21 bases spanning the gap. The CDR3 reads CASSVDWGVGRVDGYTF. CDR3 bases: TGTGCCAGCAGCGTAGACTGGGGGGTCGGCCGGGTGGATGGCTACACCTTC.

The rearrangement links TRBV6-6 to TRBJ1-1; D unresolved. This CDR3 is built from 15 residues. Germline CDR1 reads MNHNY; CDR2 reads SVGAGI (reference sequence). Trimming took off 6 bases at V and 1 base at J, with 15 bases between the two ends. CDR3 region: CASSRKETENTEAFF. The CDR3 bases are TGTGCCAGCAGCCGAAAGGAGACGGAGAACACTGAAGCTTTCTTT.

CDR3 DNA sequence: TGTGCCAGCAGCCTCGACAGGGAGTACCAGCCCCAGCATTTT. Its translation is CASSLDREYQPQHF. The chain uses TRBV6-6 and TRBJ1-5; 7 positions match TRBD1. J gave up 7 bases and V 6 bases, and 9 bases lay outside the gene matches. The germline V gene encodes CDR1 MNHNY and CDR2 SVGAGI (reference sequence). This CDR3 comprises 14 residues.

The V gene is TRBV4-2, the J gene TRBJ1-4; possibly TRBD1 for D (5 bases). Germline CDR1 LGHNA, CDR2 YNFKEQ. The CDR3 spans 12 residues. The V end was cut by 4 bases, the J end by 8 bases, with 8 bases between. The CDR3 region has the DNA TGTGCCAGCAGCCTGCAGGGAGAAAAACTGTTTTTT. It yields the protein CASSLQGEKLFF.